The 14 T cell receptor beta chains reported below all come from one sample, sequenced in a study of cytomegalovirus exposure and HLA in healthy donors. Researchers ran the PCR with 60 Vbeta and 13 Jbeta primers. This table comes from immunoSEQ multiplex PCR, and its TCRdb copy is limited to in-frame clones, with some not included. The repertoire holds approximately 100,000 clones, 60% to 80% seen once, with about 2.6% in the top ten. Sequencing was performed on PBMCs. These receptors were collected from a man aged 45 to 65 in good health and CMV-seropositive.

The rearrangement uses TRBV6-5 and TRBJ2-5; D is uncertain. Deletions cut 0 bases from V and 5 bases from J, with 16 bases between. The length of the CDR3 is 16 residues. Germline-derived CDR1 and CDR2 are MNHEY and SVGAGI. The CDR3 bases are TGTGCCAGCAGTTACTCGTTCGAGACGGGTGGGGAGACCCAGTACTTC. Translating gives CASSYSFETGGETQYF.

This sequence joins TRBV10-1 and TRBJ2-7, with D possibly matching TRBD1 (6 bases). This CDR3 is built from 18 residues. Germline CDR1 is WNHNN and CDR2 is SYGVQD (reference sequence). Trimming cost V 1 base and J 0 bases, with 19 bases left between them. The CDR3 region is CASSEFGNPGDHSYEQYF. The CDR3 DNA sequence: TGCGCCAGCAGTGAGTTTGGGAACCCAGGGGACCACTCCTACGAGCAGTACTTC.

The rearrangement uses TRBV5-1 and TRBJ1-1; 9 nucleotides align to TRBD1. V shed 0 bases and J 7 bases; nucleotides not matched to a gene: 4. Germline V gene data show CDR1 as SGHRS and CDR2 as YFSETQ. This CDR3 comprises 14 residues. The CDR3 DNA reads as TGCGCCAGCAGCTTGGGACAGGGGGATGGTGAAGCTTTCTTT. Protein sequence: CASSLGQGDGEAFF.

This clone was picked up a small number of times. This chain connects TRBV27 to TRBJ2-2; a possible D gene is TRBD1 (5 bases). V gave up 6 bases and J gave up 1 base, with 9 bases separating them. CDR1 and CDR2 (germline): MNHEY, SMNVEV (reference sequence). This CDR3 region has 14 residues. The CDR3 loop reads CASRQGRNTGELFF. Here the CDR3 DNA reads TGTGCCAGCAGGCAGGGAAGGAACACCGGGGAGCTGTTTTTT.

This clone has just one count. One end of the junction is discordant with germline, which a read error may explain. Different DNA sequences within this sample yield the same CDR3. The chain uses TRBV18 and TRBJ2-7, with 8 bases fitting TRBD1. Germline V lookup: CDR1 KGHSH, CDR2 LQKENI. The CDR3 length is 15 residues. The chain's CDR3 is CASSPRQGASYEQYF. CDR3 DNA: TGTGCCAGTTCACCCAGGCAGGGGGCCTCCTACGAGCAGTACTTC.

A single count supports this clone. The CDR3 region has the DNA TGCGCCAGTGCACAGGGGTGGGGGTCTGGGGCCAACGTCCTGACTTTC. It codes for CASAQGWGSGANVLTF. This sequence joins TRBV5-1 and TRBJ2-6; the match to TRBD1 covers 7 bases. The V and J ends lost 8 bases and 1 base, in that order; junction bases with no gene match: 9. CDR3 length equals 16 residues. The germline CDR1 and CDR2 sequences are SGHRS and YFSETQ.

This chain joins TRBV30 and TRBJ2-7; D unresolved. The CDR3 runs 12 residues. Germline V gene sequence: CDR1 GTSNPN, CDR2 SVGIG (reference sequence). Trimming stripped 4 bases from V and 5 bases from J, with 12 bases between. The CDR3 reads CAWKRPTDEQYF. In nucleotides, the CDR3 is TGTGCCTGGAAAAGGCCGACTGACGAGCAGTACTTC. The full variable domain, rest sourced from reference TRBV30 and TRBJ2-7, is SQTIHQWPATLVQPVGSPLSLECTVEGTSNPNLYWYRQAAGRGLQLLFYSVGIGQISSEVPQNLSASRPQDRQFILSSKKLLLSDSGFYLCAWKRPTDEQYFGPGTRLTVT.

This clone was counted only a few times. The genes are TRBV5-4 and TRBJ2-1; 13 bases line up with TRBD2. The germline V gene has CDR1 SGHNT and CDR2 YYREEE (reference sequence). With 6 bases clipped from V and 2 bases from J, the junction kept 5 bases outside the gene matches. This CDR3 is built from 16 residues. CDR3 region: CASTTSGGVPYNEQFF. The CDR3 DNA reads TGTGCCAGCACCACTAGCGGGGGGGTTCCCTACAATGAGCAGTTCTTC.

The V and J genes are TRBV6-5 and TRBJ2-5; 9 bases match TRBD2. With V trimmed by 5 bases and J by 1 base, 5 bases remained unmatched. The CDR3 runs to 15 residues. Germline V gene sequence: CDR1 MNHEY, CDR2 SVGAGI. CDR3 sequence (DNA): TGTGCCAGCAGTGTACTAGCGGGCTCCCAAGAGACCCAGTACTTC. Amino acids: CASSVLAGSQETQYF.

The chain is built from TRBV4-2 and TRBJ1-2; 10 positions match TRBD1. J was trimmed by 5 bases and V by 4 bases; bases with no gene match: 7. Germline assignment: CDR1 LGHNA and CDR2 YNFKEQ. The CDR3 length is 15 residues. The CDR3 DNA reads TGTGCCAGCAGCCCTCGGGACAGGGGAGGGTATGGCTACACCTTC. Its protein product is CASSPRDRGGYGYTF.

The chain has TRBV6-5 and TRBJ2-5, with TRBD1 identical over 7 bases. V lost 0 bases to trimming and J lost 12 bases; unmatched junction nucleotides: 4. Per germline, CDR1 MNHEY and CDR2 SVGAGI. The CDR3 extends over 12 amino acids. The CDR3 is CASSYSTGREYF. The DNA for the CDR3 is TGTGCCAGCAGTTACTCGACAGGGCGTGAGTACTTC.

This chain connects TRBV19 to TRBJ2-7; TRBD2 might be the D (5 bases). Germline V gene data show CDR1 as LNHDA and CDR2 as SQIVND (reference sequence). This CDR3 spans 14 amino acids. V lost 2 bases to trimming and J lost 3 bases, with 11 bases between them. The chain's CDR3 is CASSITALDYEQYF. The CDR3 nucleotides are TGTGCCAGTAGTATAACGGCACTAGACTACGAGCAGTACTTC.

The CDR3 sequence: CASSRGLGSTDTQYF. In DNA form, the CDR3 reads TGTGCCAGCTCACGGGGGCTGGGGAGCACAGATACGCAGTATTTT. The chain joins TRBV18 to TRBJ2-3; D might be TRBD1 (6 bases). Trimming pared 4 bases from V and 0 bases from J, leaving 11 bases between. The germline gives CDR1 KGHSH, CDR2 LQKENI. The CDR3 length is 15 residues. The full variable domain, rest sourced from reference TRBV18 and TRBJ2-3, is NAGVMQNPRHLVRRRGQEARLRCSPMKGHSHVYWYRQLPEEGLKFMVYLQKENIIDESGMPKERFSAEFPKEGPSILRIQQVVRGDSAAYFCASSRGLGSTDTQYFGPGTRLTVL.

The chain uses TRBV4-2 and TRBJ2-1; 14 bases are a match to TRBD2. The CDR3 loop spans 14 amino acids. J gave up 13 bases and V 4 bases, and 6 bases lay outside the gene matches. The germline V gene has CDR1 LGHNA and CDR2 YNFKEQ. Here the CDR3 reads CASSLGTSGSRQFF. The CDR3 region has the DNA TGTGCCAGCAGCCTCGGGACTAGCGGGAGTCGTCAGTTCTTC.